One sample yielded the 22 T cell receptor beta chains listed below, sequenced in a study of T cells in Graves' hyperthyroidism and ophthalmopathy. RNA transcripts gave rise to amplified TCR beta CDR3 regions. The HTBI primer set was used in a first-round RT-PCR of the TCR CDR3. TCRdb reprocessed the multiplex PCR reads with MiXCR, giving one entry per CDR3 protein. The sample holds 250,000 or so distinct CDR3 sequences; over 12% are singletons and the top ten take roughly 31%. What was sequenced was blood. The receptors here all came from a woman between 50 and 59 years old with Graves' hyperthyroidism that later progressed to Graves' ophthalmopathy.

This clonotype was recorded many times. In DNA form, the CDR3 reads TGTGCCAGCAGTGCCGGTGCTTACGAGCAGTACTTC. The encoded protein is CASSAGAYEQYF. This chain uses TRBV2 with TRBJ2-7, with D unresolved. The V gene lost 4 bases and the J gene lost 4 bases, with 8 bases spanning the gap. This CDR3 has 12 residues. The V gene's germline CDR1 is SNHLY and CDR2 FYNNEI.

This clonotype occurred many times. J is TRBJ1-2 and V is TRBV20-1; 10 bases agree with TRBD1. With 3 bases clipped from V and 3 bases from J, the junction kept 4 bases outside the gene matches. The CDR3 length is 14 residues. Per germline, CDR1 DFQATT and CDR2 SNEGSKA (reference sequence). Written as DNA, the CDR3 is TGCAGTGCTAGCCCCGGACAGGGGGACTATGGCTACACCTTC. Protein product: CSASPGQGDYGYTF.

The V call is TRBV5-1, the J call TRBJ2-1, with TRBD2 matching 9 bases. The germline V gene encodes CDR1 SGHRS and CDR2 YFSETQ. V shed 0 bases and J 3 bases; nucleotides not matched to a gene: 4. The CDR3 covers 16 residues. The CDR3 region has the DNA TGCGCCAGCAGCTTGGGAGCGGGAGGATTCTACAATGAGCAGTTCTTC. It specifies CASSLGAGGFYNEQFF.

This clonotype was found a few times. The chain links TRBV5-1 to TRBJ1-5; 7 bases are a match to TRBD1. In germline, CDR1 is SGHRS, CDR2 YFSETQ. V dropped 2 bases and J dropped 4; count of bases not matched to a gene: 6. The CDR3 has 15 residues. The CDR3 sequence: CASSFGTGANQPQHF. For the CDR3, the DNA is TGCGCCAGCAGCTTTGGAACAGGGGCGAATCAGCCCCAGCATTTT.

In its sample, this clonotype was seen a few times. The V gene is TRBV5-6, the J gene TRBJ1-4; D is undetermined. V lost 2 bases and J 9 bases, leaving 5 bases between the germline ends. The CDR3 runs to 11 residues. Germline assignment: CDR1 SGHDT and CDR2 YYEEEE. CDR3 loop: CASSFEQKLFF. Written as DNA, the CDR3 is TGTGCCAGCAGCTTCGAGCAAAAACTGTTTTTT. Full variable domain (rest looked up from reference TRBV5-6 and TRBJ1-4): DAGVTQSPTHLIKTRGQQVTLRCSPKSGHDTVSWYQQALGQGPQFIFQYYEEEERQRGNFPDRFSGHQFPNYSSELNVNALLLGDSALYLCASSFEQKLFFGSGTQLSVL.

This clonotype has at least ten counts. The chain recombines TRBV7-3 with TRBJ1-6, with 9 bases that match TRBD1. CDR3 length: 15 residues. The V gene's germline CDR1 is SGHTA and CDR2 FQGTGA. After removal of 3 bases from V and 8 bases from J, the junction contained 5 bases not matched to a gene. In nucleotides, the CDR3 is TGTGCCAGCAGCTTGAGACAGGGGGGGTATTCACCCCTCCACTTT. It yields the protein CASSLRQGGYSPLHF.

This clonotype appeared many times. This chain links TRBV6-5 with TRBJ2-7; D unclear. Trimming removed 0 bases from V and 6 bases from J, with 6 bases in between. The CDR3 is 12 residues long. Germline V lookup: CDR1 MNHEY, CDR2 SVGAGI. The DNA for the CDR3 is TGTGCCAGCAGTTACTCTCGGACCGAGCAGTACTTC. This codes for CASSYSRTEQYF.

The chain combines TRBV4-1 with TRBJ1-4; D ambiguous. The CDR3 loop spans 14 amino acids. CDR1 and CDR2 from the germline V gene are MGHRA and YSYEKL. V dropped 4 bases and J dropped 4 bases, with 10 bases sitting between them. CDR3 protein: CASSPAELNEKLFF. The DNA of the CDR3 is TGCGCCAGCAGCCCGGCAGAGCTTAATGAAAAACTGTTTTTT.

In the case of this clonotype: This may stem from a read error, because a much larger clone lies one nucleotide away. This chain connects TRBV4-1 to TRBJ1-1; a weak D match, TRBD1 (5 bases). This CDR3 is 14 amino acids long. Germline V lookup: CDR1 MGHRA, CDR2 YSYEKL. The V gene lost 4 bases and the J gene lost 11 bases, with 20 bases spanning the gap. CDR3 residues: CASSPMTGALKAFF. Here the CDR3 DNA reads TGCGCCAGCAGCCCTATGACTGGGGCTCTCAAGGCTTTCTTT.

This clonotype has ten or more counts. The V call is TRBV2, the J call TRBJ1-2; no clear D gene. The V end was cut by 5 bases, the J end by 6 bases, with 7 bases between. The CDR3 runs 11 residues. Germline V CDR1 and CDR2: SNHLY, FYNNEI. CDR3 coding DNA: TGTGCCAGCAGTAGGAGCGATGGCTACACCTTC. Residues: CASSRSDGYTF.

This clonotype was seen ten or more times. V usage is TRBV2 and J usage is TRBJ1-1, with 7 bases fitting TRBD1. CDR1 and CDR2 (germline): SNHLY, FYNNEI. Trimming took 7 bases from V and 1 from J; bases not matched to a gene: 12. The CDR3 length is 16 residues. CDR3 protein: CASTGQEYSPNTEAFF. The CDR3 coding sequence is TGTGCCAGCACCGGACAGGAGTATTCACCGAACACTGAAGCTTTCTTT.

This clonotype was observed many times. The chain is built from TRBV28 and TRBJ2-5; no reliable D call. The V and J ends lost 4 bases and 2 bases respectively, with 11 bases between them. Germline CDR1 is MDHEN and CDR2 is SYDVKM. This CDR3 contains 14 residues. The DNA of the CDR3 is TGTGCCAGCAGTTACACGACAAATCAAGAGACCCAGTACTTC. It translates to CASSYTTNQETQYF.

Many counts were recorded for this clonotype. The V call is TRBV11-2, the J call TRBJ2-5; 8 bases match TRBD2. Germline V CDR1 and CDR2: SGHAT, FQNNGV. The CDR3 covers 15 residues. V was clipped by 3 bases and J by 0 bases; unmatched bases: 3. The CDR3 region has the DNA TGTGCCAGCAGCTTTCTAGCGGGCAACCAAGAGACCCAGTACTTC. Its translation: CASSFLAGNQETQYF.

This chain links TRBV13 with TRBJ2-6; 11 bases agree with TRBD2. The germline gives CDR1 PRHDT, CDR2 FYEKMQ (reference sequence). V lost 2 bases to trimming and J lost 2 bases; unmatched junction nucleotides: 8. The CDR3 spans 19 residues. The CDR3 sequence is CASSLRLAGGPTGANVLTF. The CDR3 nucleotides read TGTGCCAGCAGCTTAAGGTTAGCGGGAGGGCCCACTGGGGCCAACGTCCTGACTTTC.

This clonotype was observed at least ten times. The rearrangement links TRBV6-1 to TRBJ2-1; D gene ambiguous. Germline lookup yields CDR1 MNHNS and CDR2 SASEGT. V lost 7 bases, J lost 0 bases, and 13 bases lay in between. CDR3 size: 15 residues. The CDR3 region has the DNA TGTGCCAGCACTTATACCGAGAACTCCTACAATGAGCAGTTCTTC. Translation: CASTYTENSYNEQFF.

This clonotype was picked up many times. This CDR3 reads CSARDWLAGSTDTQYF. The CDR3 DNA sequence: TGCAGTGCTAGAGACTGGCTAGCCGGGAGCACAGATACGCAGTATTTT. The chain combines TRBV20-1 with TRBJ2-3; possible D gene TRBD2, 5 bases. This CDR3 has 16 amino acids. Between the trimmed V and J ends, which lost 0 bases and 0 bases, there was a span of 13 bases. The germline V gene encodes CDR1 DFQATT and CDR2 SNEGSKA (reference sequence).

Only a few counts were recorded for this clonotype. The CDR3 region is CTGQLQETQYF. The CDR3 DNA reads as TGCACGGGACAACTTCAAGAGACCCAGTACTTC. The J gene is TRBJ2-5, the V gene TRBV20-1, with a tentative D call TRBD1 (6 bases). The germline gives CDR1 DFQATT, CDR2 SNEGSKA (reference sequence). This CDR3 contains 11 residues.

A few counts support this clonotype. The chain employs TRBV9 and TRBJ1-2, with TRBD1 matching 10 bases. The CDR3 has 15 residues. V lost 0 bases, J lost 8 bases, and 7 bases stayed unmatched. From germline, CDR1 is SGDLS and CDR2 YYNGEE. CDR3 DNA sequence: TGTGCCAGCAGCGTAGACTTGGGACAGGGGACGGGCTACACCTTC. Its translation is CASSVDLGQGTGYTF.

Many counts were recorded for this clonotype. The CDR3, as DNA: TGTGCCAGCAGCAGGGGCCATGAGCAGTTCTTC. It is translated as CASSRGHEQFF. The gene calls are TRBV6-2 or TRBV6-3 and TRBJ2-1, with D possibly matching TRBD1 (6 bases). Trimming shortened V by 6 bases and J by 8 bases, and 8 bases separated the two germline ends. The CDR3 runs 11 residues. Germline CDR1 and CDR2: MNHEY and SVGEGT.

This clonotype showed up just a few times. CDR3 in amino acids: CASSLESQGAREAFF. CDR3 bases: TGCGCCAGCAGCTTGGAGTCACAGGGGGCGCGTGAAGCTTTCTTT. The chain uses TRBV5-1 and TRBJ1-1; 9 bases agree with TRBD1. Germline V lookup: CDR1 SGHRS, CDR2 YFSETQ. This CDR3 comprises 15 residues. Germline trimming cut 0 bases from V and 7 bases from J; bases unmatched to any gene: 7.

This clonotype was seen ten or more times. The chain carries TRBV28 and TRBJ1-2; TRBD1 is a possible D gene (5 bases). CDR1 and CDR2 (germline): MDHEN, SYDVKM. This CDR3 contains 16 residues. Trimming stripped 2 bases from V and 1 base from J, with 14 bases between. The DNA of the CDR3 is TGTGCCAGCAGTTTAAGGCGAGGGGCCAGTAACTATGGCTACACCTTC. Its protein is CASSLRRGASNYGYTF.

This clonotype was counted at least ten times. This sequence joins TRBV7-3 and TRBJ2-1; no firm D call. CDR3 length: 12 amino acids. The ends were cut back, 1 base at V and 10 bases at J, with 8 bases in the middle. Looked up from germline, CDR1 is SGHTA and CDR2 is FQGTGA. CDR3 sequence reads: CASSLKGREQFF. The CDR3 DNA follows: TGTGCCAGCAGCTTAAAAGGCCGGGAGCAGTTCTTC.